These 2 T cell receptor beta chains were all obtained from the same sample, sequenced in a study of T cells after yellow fever vaccination. TCRdb ran MiXCR on the 5' RACE reads and lists one entry per CDR3 protein. Among more than 300,000 distinct CDR3 sequences listed, approximately 11% were seen once. The sequences come from CD4+ T cells sorted from PBMCs, collected 45 days after the yellow fever booster vaccination. The receptor source for this set is a young man who received the YFV17D yellow fever vaccine.

This clonotype was counted between two and nine times. The chain employs TRBV6-5 and TRBJ2-5; D gene unclear. From germline, CDR1 is MNHEY and CDR2 SVGAGI. The CDR3 runs to 13 residues. V gave up 6 bases and J gave up 5 bases, with 13 bases separating them. Here the CDR3 DNA reads TGTGCCAGCAGAGATGGGGTAGGCGAGACCCAGTACTTC. Its translation: CASRDGVGETQYF.

A few counts support this clonotype. The rearrangement joins TRBV7-2 to TRBJ2-5; 7 bases agree with TRBD2. The junction had 7 bases not matched to a gene; V was cut back by 5 bases and J by 7 bases. Germline CDR1 and CDR2: SGHTA and FQGNSA. The CDR3 runs 13 residues. Written as DNA, the CDR3 is TGTGCCAGCAGCGACGGGGGGTTTATGACCCAGTACTTC. Residues: CASSDGGFMTQYF.